This TCR beta chain was recorded in a study of blood T cell repertoires in COVID-19. This table comes from immunoSEQ multiplex PCR, and its TCRdb copy is limited to in-frame clones, with some not included. The sample has about 120,000 clones; roughly 90% are singletons. V trimming: 4 bases; J trimming: 2 bases; junction bases outside the gene matches: 2. This CDR3 is 15 amino acids long. Germline V gene lookup returns CDR1 SNHLY and CDR2 FYNNEI. The chain carries TRBV2 and TRBJ2-1, with 10 bases that match TRBD1. This receptor was identified in a woman aged 55-70 years with COVID-19, enrolled during active disease. Sequencing was performed on peripheral blood. The CDR3 DNA is TGTGCCAGCAGTGGGGACAGGGGACCCTACAATGAGCAGTTCTTC. It specifies CASSGDRGPYNEQFF. Full variable domain (outside the CDR3, taken from reference TRBV2 and TRBJ2-1): EPEVTQTPSHQVTQMGQEVILRCVPISNHLYFYWYRQILGQKVEFLVSFYNNEISEKSEIFDDQFSVERPDGSNFTLKIRSTKLEDSAMYFCASSGDRGPYNEQFFGPGTRLTVL.